This TCR beta chain derives from a study of shared clonotypes between healthy human individuals. Overall study context: Aged between 18 and 49, the donors were a couple of women and three men.

Genomic DNA of every subset was divided equally among multiple immunoSEQ plates. Template for every sorted-subset replicate PCR totaled 200 to 250 ng DNA, some 30,000 T cell genomes. Libraries were prepared by immunoSEQ multiplex PCR; TCRdb keeps only in-frame clonotypes and omits some of them. Seen here are 2 million to 2.5 million clones, under 97% observed once, and the top ten hold around 0.13%. Partitioning of CD4+ cells yielded a CD45RA+ naive subset and a CD45RA-negative memory subset. CDR3 size: 14 residues. Germline loops: CDR1 ENHRY, CDR2 SYGVKD. Trimming pared 2 bases from V and 0 bases from J, leaving 7 bases between.

The chain couples TRBV10-3 to TRBJ1-2, with D uncertain. Sequenced material: naive CD4+ T cells sorted from blood. Noted subset: CD45RA+ positively selected. The source is a man between 18 and 29 years old in good health. The CDR3 bases are TGTGCCATCAGTGAGCAAACAGCTAACTATGGCTACACCTTC. It yields the protein CAISEQTANYGYTF.